This TCR beta chain was sequenced in a study of patients and donors after allogeneic stem cell transplantation. From the RT-PCR reads, TCRdb called clonotypes with MiXCR, one entry per CDR3 protein. The data contain about a million distinct CDR3 sequences, roughly 18% of them singletons. CDR3 length: 15 amino acids. Germline V gene sequence: CDR1 SGHTA, CDR2 FQGTGA. Trimming removed 2 bases from V and 2 bases from J, with 11 bases in between. The source material was blood, either unsorted or a sorted T cell fraction (not recorded which). The receptor was derived from a human donor who was either an allogeneic HSCT recipient or a stem cell or donor lymphocyte infusion donor (not recorded which). It is not recorded whose cells these are; they may come from a transplant donor. The chain employs TRBV7-3 and TRBJ2-3, with D perhaps TRBD2 (5 bases). CDR3 nucleotide sequence: TGTGCCAGCAGCTTAGTGGGAGTCGACACAGATACGCAGTATTTT. It encodes CASSLVGVDTDTQYF.